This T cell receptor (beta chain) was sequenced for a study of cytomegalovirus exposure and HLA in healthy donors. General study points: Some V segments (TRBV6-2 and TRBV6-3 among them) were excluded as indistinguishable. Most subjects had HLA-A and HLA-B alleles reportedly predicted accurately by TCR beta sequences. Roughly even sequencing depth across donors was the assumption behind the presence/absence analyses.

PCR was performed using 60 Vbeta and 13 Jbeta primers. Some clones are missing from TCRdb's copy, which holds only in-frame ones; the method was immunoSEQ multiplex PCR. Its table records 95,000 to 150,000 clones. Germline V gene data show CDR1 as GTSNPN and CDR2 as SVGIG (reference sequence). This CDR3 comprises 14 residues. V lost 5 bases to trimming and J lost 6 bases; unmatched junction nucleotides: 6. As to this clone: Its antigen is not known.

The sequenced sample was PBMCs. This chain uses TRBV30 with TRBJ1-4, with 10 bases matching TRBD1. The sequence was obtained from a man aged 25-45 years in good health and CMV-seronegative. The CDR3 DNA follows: TGTGCCTGGGGTCTCGGGACAGGGGATGAAAAACTGTTTTTT. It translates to CAWGLGTGDEKLFF.